A selection of T cell receptor beta chains follows, all from one sample in a study of OX40 agonist ivuxolimab in advanced cancers. Some clones are missing from TCRdb's copy, which holds only in-frame ones; the method was immunoSEQ multiplex PCR. The table records more than 20,000 clones, more than 80% of them present only once. Sequencing used CD4+ or CD8+ T cells sorted from blood, obtained in a trial of the OX40 agonist ivuxolimab. The origin of the receptors is an adult with an advanced solid tumor such as melanoma, head and neck, liver or kidney cancer. Each CDR3 is given with its conserved first and last residue. D genes are given only for firm matches. Clone size is given for some rows only: seen once, a few or many times, or a class if the clone is expanded.

d_call	v_call	j_call	clone_size	cdr3_aa	cdr3_nt
TRBD2	TRBV16	TRBJ2-1	.	CASSQVGLAGVPTYNEQFF	TGTGCCAGCAGCCAAGTCGGTCTAGCGGGAGTACCGACCTACAATGAGCAGTTCTTC
TRBD1	TRBV19	TRBJ2-7	.	CASRDVDREEQYF	TGTGCCAGTAGGGACGTGGACAGGGAAGAGCAGTACTTC
.	TRBV6-6	TRBJ2-7	.	CASSDGGDTRYEQYF	TGTGCCAGCAGTGATGGGGGCGACACCCGCTACGAGCAGTACTTC
.	TRBV28	TRBJ2-3	.	CASSWEDTQYF	TGTGCCAGCAGCTGGGAGGATACGCAGTATTTT
TRBD2	TRBV13	TRBJ2-5	.	CASSLRQREGKETQYF	TGTGCCAGCAGCCTTAGACAGCGGGAGGGAAAGGAGACCCAGTACTTC
TRBD1	TRBV7-8	TRBJ1-1	.	CASSLTQGVSLGQGTEAFF	TGTGCCAGCAGCTTAACCCAGGGGGTGAGTCTAGGGCAGGGCACTGAAGCTTTCTTT
.	TRBV11-3	TRBJ2-2	.	CASSRRDPGPGELFF	TGTGCCAGCAGCCGGAGGGACCCCGGCCCCGGGGAGCTGTTTTTT
TRBD1	TRBV10-2	TRBJ2-7	.	CASSASGGAIQYSYEQYF	TGCGCCAGCAGTGCATCAGGGGGAGCCATTCAGTACTCCTACGAGCAGTACTTC
TRBD1	TRBV28	TRBJ2-3	.	CASSLRDRSTDTQYF	TGTGCCAGCAGTTTAAGGGACAGGAGCACAGATACGCAGTATTTT
TRBD2	TRBV5-1	TRBJ2-1	.	CASSFFAGAGYNEQFF	TGCGCCAGCAGCTTTTTCGCGGGAGCTGGGTACAATGAGCAGTTCTTC
.	TRBV27	TRBJ2-1	.	CASSLNFYNEQFF	TGTGCCAGCAGTCTGAACTTTTACAATGAGCAGTTCTTC
.	TRBV29-1	TRBJ1-1	few	CSVAQGTEAFF	TGCAGCGTTGCACAGGGCACTGAAGCTTTCTTT
.	TRBV9	TRBJ2-5	.	CASSLGQLGRETQYF	TGTGCCAGCAGCCTCGGACAGTTAGGGCGGGAGACCCAGTACTTC
TRBD2	TRBV7-3	TRBJ2-1	.	CASSFRTSGSYNEQFF	TGTGCCAGCAGCTTTCGGACTAGCGGGTCTTACAATGAGCAGTTCTTC
.	TRBV4-1	TRBJ1-3	.	CASSYYSSPGSGNTIYF	TGCGCCAGCAGCTACTACAGCTCCCCGGGCTCTGGAAACACCATATATTTT
.	TRBV7-3	TRBJ1-2	medium-sized	CASSLEGDANYGYTF	TGTGCCAGCAGCTTAGAGGGGGACGCTAACTATGGCTACACCTTC
.	TRBV5-8	TRBJ1-3	.	CASSLGAGPGNTIYF	TGTGCCAGCAGCTTGGGTGCGGGGCCTGGAAACACCATATATTTT
TRBD1	TRBV5-1	TRBJ1-4	.	CASSSTGTGFVLEKLFF	TGCGCCAGCAGCTCGACTGGGACAGGTTTCGTGCTTGAAAAACTGTTTTTT
.	TRBV25-1	TRBJ2-3	.	CASSAGGTDTQYF	TGTGCCAGCAGTGCGGGTGGTACAGATACGCAGTATTTT
.	TRBV19	TRBJ2-5	.	CASSTHRAETQYF	TGTGCCAGTAGTACCCACAGGGCAGAGACCCAGTACTTC
TRBD1	TRBV6-4	TRBJ1-2	few	CASSDSAGGIDGYTF	TGTGCCAGCAGTGACAGTGCAGGGGGGATCGATGGCTACACCTTC
.	TRBV4-1	TRBJ2-7	once	CASSPGLHYEQYF	TGCGCCAGCAGCCCGGGCCTACATTACGAGCAGTACTTC
.	TRBV19	TRBJ1-6	.	CASTIRTVANSPLHF	TGTGCCAGTACTATCCGGACAGTCGCTAATTCACCCCTCCACTTT
.	TRBV9	TRBJ1-2	.	CASSVSWQSNYGYTF	TGTGCCAGCAGCGTCTCCTGGCAGTCCAACTATGGCTACACCTTC
.	TRBV28	TRBJ2-5	.	CASSLGGRETQYF	TGTGCCAGCAGTTTAGGGGGGAGGGAGACCCAGTACTTC
.	TRBV4-1	TRBJ1-4	.	CASSQDRATNEKLFF	TGCGCCAGCAGCCAAGATCGCGCAACTAATGAAAAACTGTTTTTT
TRBD2	TRBV7-8	TRBJ2-2	.	CASSLWTSGYTGELFF	TGTGCCAGCAGCCTCTGGACTAGCGGATACACCGGGGAGCTGTTTTTT
.	TRBV7-9	TRBJ1-5	.	CASSLGAGSQPQHF	TGTGCCAGCAGCTTAGGGGCAGGGAGCCAGCCCCAGCATTTT
.	TRBV7-3	TRBJ1-2	.	CASRGGQPLGEGYTF	TGTGCCAGCAGGGGCGGACAACCCTTAGGCGAGGGCTACACCTTC
.	TRBV7-6	TRBJ2-1	.	CASSLGTGPGNNEQFF	TGTGCCAGCAGCTTAGGTACGGGGCCAGGTAACAATGAGCAGTTCTTC
TRBD2	TRBV2	TRBJ2-7	.	CASSWPETSGRAVMEQYF	TGTGCCAGCAGCTGGCCCGAAACTAGCGGGAGGGCCGTTATGGAGCAGTACTTC
TRBD1	TRBV9	TRBJ2-5	.	CASTHGTGGVQETQYF	TGTGCCAGCACTCATGGGACAGGGGGCGTGCAAGAGACCCAGTACTTC
.	TRBV6-1	TRBJ2-2	.	CAIMENTGELFF	TGTGCCATCATGGAGAACACCGGGGAGCTGTTTTTT
TRBD2	TRBV7-6	TRBJ2-3	.	CAGSTLAGGPTDTQYF	TGTGCCGGCAGCACTTTAGCGGGAGGGCCGACAGATACGCAGTATTTT
TRBD1	TRBV15	TRBJ2-5	.	CATSRGGGQAETQYF	TGTGCCACCAGCAGAGGTGGGGGACAGGCGGAGACCCAGTACTTC
TRBD1	TRBV5-6	TRBJ2-7	.	CASSQGRTGAEQYF	TGTGCCAGCAGCCAGGGGAGGACAGGGGCCGAGCAGTACTTC
.	TRBV30	TRBJ1-1	.	CAWGGFNTEAFF	TGTGCCTGGGGAGGGTTTAACACTGAAGCTTTCTTT
TRBD2	TRBV10-3	TRBJ2-1	.	CAISEGTSGLSSYNEQFF	TGTGCCATCAGTGAGGGGACTAGCGGGCTTAGCTCCTACAATGAGCAGTTCTTC
.	TRBV19	TRBJ2-2	.	CASSMGLNTGELFF	TGTGCCAGTAGTATGGGACTGAACACCGGGGAGCTGTTTTTT